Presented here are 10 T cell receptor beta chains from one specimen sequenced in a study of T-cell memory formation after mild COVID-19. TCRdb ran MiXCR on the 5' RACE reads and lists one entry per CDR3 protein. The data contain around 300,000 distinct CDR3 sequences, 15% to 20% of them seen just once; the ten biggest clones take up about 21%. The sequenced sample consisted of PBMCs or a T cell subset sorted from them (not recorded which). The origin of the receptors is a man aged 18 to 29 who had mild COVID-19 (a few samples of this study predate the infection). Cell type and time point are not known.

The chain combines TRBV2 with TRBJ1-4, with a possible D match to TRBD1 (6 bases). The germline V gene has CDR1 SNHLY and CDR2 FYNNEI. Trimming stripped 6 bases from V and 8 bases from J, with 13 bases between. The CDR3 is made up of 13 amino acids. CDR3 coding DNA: TGTGCCAGCAGCCCGCAGGGGAGAGAAAAACTGTTTTTT. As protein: CASSPQGREKLFF.

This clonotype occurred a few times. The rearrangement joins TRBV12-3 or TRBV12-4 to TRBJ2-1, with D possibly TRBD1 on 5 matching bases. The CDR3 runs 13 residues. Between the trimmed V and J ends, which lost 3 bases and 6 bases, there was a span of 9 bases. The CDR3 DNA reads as TGTGCCAGCAGTTTCGGCAGGGTCAATGAGCAGTTCTTC. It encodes CASSFGRVNEQFF.

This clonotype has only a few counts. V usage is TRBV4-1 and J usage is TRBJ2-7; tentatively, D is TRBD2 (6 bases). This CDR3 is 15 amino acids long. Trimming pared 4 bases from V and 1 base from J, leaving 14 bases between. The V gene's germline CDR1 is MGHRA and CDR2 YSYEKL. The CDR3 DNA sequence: TGCGCCAGCAGCCTCGGGGGAGGACCTTCCTACGAGCAGTACTTC. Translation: CASSLGGGPSYEQYF.

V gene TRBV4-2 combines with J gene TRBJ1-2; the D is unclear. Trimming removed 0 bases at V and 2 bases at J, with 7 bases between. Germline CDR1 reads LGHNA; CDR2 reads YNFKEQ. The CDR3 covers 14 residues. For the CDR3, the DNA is TGTGCCAGCAGCCAAGATCTCAGGAACTATGGCTACACCTTC. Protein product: CASSQDLRNYGYTF.

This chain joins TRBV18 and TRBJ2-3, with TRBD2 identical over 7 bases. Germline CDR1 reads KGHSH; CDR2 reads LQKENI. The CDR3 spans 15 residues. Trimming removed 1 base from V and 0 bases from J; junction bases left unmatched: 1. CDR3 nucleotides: TGTGCCAGCTCACCACTGGGGGGGAGCACAGATACGCAGTATTTT. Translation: CASSPLGGSTDTQYF.

Here the CDR3 DNA reads TGTGCCTGCGCATTTGTGGACGAAGAGACCCAGTACTTC. Its protein is CACAFVDEETQYF. The chain carries TRBV10-3 and TRBJ2-5; D is unresolved. The germline V gene has CDR1 ENHRY and CDR2 SYGVKD. The CDR3 extends over 13 amino acids. The V gene lost 11 bases and the J gene lost 3 bases, with 16 bases spanning the gap.

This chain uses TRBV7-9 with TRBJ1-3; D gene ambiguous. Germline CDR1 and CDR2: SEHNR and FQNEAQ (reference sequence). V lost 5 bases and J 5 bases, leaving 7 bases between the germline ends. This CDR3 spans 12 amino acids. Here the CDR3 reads CASSHDRNTIYF. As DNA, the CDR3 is TGTGCCAGCAGCCACGACAGAAACACCATATATTTT.

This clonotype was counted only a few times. CDR3 coding DNA: TGTGCCAGCAGCCAAGATGTCGTTAACATTCAGTACTTC. Protein product: CASSQDVVNIQYF. The chain joins TRBV4-2 to TRBJ2-4; no definite D call. The CDR3 is made up of 13 amino acids. The germline V gene encodes CDR1 LGHNA and CDR2 YNFKEQ. V lost 0 bases and J lost 7, with 7 bases in between.

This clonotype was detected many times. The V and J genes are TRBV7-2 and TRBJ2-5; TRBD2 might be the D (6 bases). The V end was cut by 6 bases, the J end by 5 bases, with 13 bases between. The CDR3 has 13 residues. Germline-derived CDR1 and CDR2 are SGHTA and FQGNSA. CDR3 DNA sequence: TGTGCCAGCAGGGCGGGAAATTGGGAGACCCAGTACTTC. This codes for CASRAGNWETQYF.

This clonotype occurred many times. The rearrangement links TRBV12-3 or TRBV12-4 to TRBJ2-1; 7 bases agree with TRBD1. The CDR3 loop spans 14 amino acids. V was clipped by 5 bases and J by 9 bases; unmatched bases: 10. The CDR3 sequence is CASSSTRKGAEQFF. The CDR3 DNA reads TGTGCCAGCAGTAGTACACGGAAGGGGGCTGAGCAGTTCTTC.